One and the same sample provided the 22 T cell receptor beta chains below, sequenced in a study of blood T cells in healthy people across ages. It was with a sample-barcoded 5' primer and a J-beta primer mix that a second PCR of roughly 7 to 11 cycles was run. In TCRdb, the 5' RACE reads were re-called with MiXCR into one record per CDR3 protein. Of 750,000 or so distinct CDR3 sequences in the sample, around a quarter were seen once. This same sample was also taken into another study, of T cells of mothers and their children.

Input material: blood. These receptors originate from a boy aged 5 to 17 in good health.

This clonotype appeared a few times. This chain links TRBV10-1 with TRBJ2-7, with a tentative D call TRBD2 (5 bases). There are 14 residues in the CDR3. Trimming took 11 bases from V and 3 from J, leaving 20 bases between them. Germline values: CDR1 WNHNN, CDR2 SYGVQD (reference sequence). The CDR3 here is CAAGRALILYEQYF. CDR3 in DNA: TGCGCCGCCGGGCGGGCGTTGATCCTCTACGAGCAGTACTTC.

The V gene is TRBV7-9, the J gene TRBJ2-7; D is unresolved. The V end lost 6 bases, the J end lost 0 bases, and 15 bases lay between the germline ends. Germline V gene sequence: CDR1 SEHNR, CDR2 FQNEAQ (reference sequence). The CDR3 sequence is 15 residues long. CDR3 amino acids: CASSSTDRSSYEQYF. CDR3 bases: TGTGCCAGCAGTTCAACGGACCGAAGCTCCTACGAGCAGTACTTC.

The rearrangement links TRBV9 to TRBJ2-1; no firm D call. Trimming removed 0 bases from V and 9 bases from J, with 16 bases in between. The CDR3 runs 15 residues. Germline lookup yields CDR1 SGDLS and CDR2 YYNGEE. CDR3 nucleotides: TGTGCCAGCAGCGTAGAGGCGCTTAGCTGGGGTGAGCAGTTCTTC. It specifies CASSVEALSWGEQFF.

The V gene is TRBV20-1, the J gene TRBJ1-3, with D hard to call. The CDR3 extends over 16 amino acids. Trimming removed 0 bases from V and 0 bases from J, with 12 bases in between. The germline gives CDR1 DFQATT, CDR2 SNEGSKA (reference sequence). CDR3 residues: CSARDLLGNSGNTIYF. CDR3 nucleotide sequence: TGCAGTGCTAGAGACCTCTTGGGGAACTCTGGAAACACCATATATTTT.

This clonotype was seen only a few times. The gene calls are TRBV4-2 and TRBJ2-3, with 10 bases fitting TRBD2. V shed 0 bases and J 4 bases; nucleotides not matched to a gene: 7. Germline V gene data show CDR1 as LGHNA and CDR2 as YNFKEQ. The CDR3 runs 17 residues. This CDR3 reads CASSQDKAGGPSDTQYF. For the CDR3, the DNA is TGTGCCAGCAGCCAAGATAAAGCGGGGGGGCCTTCAGATACGCAGTATTTT.

The sample holds one count of this clonotype. This CDR3 is CASSFLGSGANVLTF. The CDR3 coding sequence is TGTGCCAGCAGCTTTTTAGGGTCTGGGGCCAACGTCCTGACTTTC. V gene TRBV5-5 combines with J gene TRBJ2-6, with D uncertain. V lost 2 bases, J lost 1 base, and 7 bases lay in between. This CDR3 is 15 amino acids long. Germline loops: CDR1 SGHKS, CDR2 YYEKEE (reference sequence).

The chain recombines TRBV11-3 with TRBJ2-3; 12 bases match TRBD1. Germline V gene data show CDR1 as SGHNT and CDR2 as YENEEA. With 0 bases clipped from V and 2 bases from J, the junction kept 3 bases outside the gene matches. The CDR3 has 17 residues. The CDR3, as DNA: TGTGCCAGCAGCTTAGATGGGACAGGGGGCTTCACAGATACGCAGTATTTT. As protein: CASSLDGTGGFTDTQYF.

This clonotype showed up just a few times. This sequence joins TRBV3-1 and TRBJ2-3; D not resolved. Trimming shortened V by 6 bases and J by 1 base, and 11 bases separated the two germline ends. The CDR3 has 14 amino acids. Germline lookup yields CDR1 LGHDT and CDR2 YNNKEL (reference sequence). In nucleotides, the CDR3 is TGTGCCAGCAGTCACGTAACACGCACAGATACGCAGTATTTT. It is translated as CASSHVTRTDTQYF.

The chain uses TRBV6-1 and TRBJ1-4; D not certain. The CDR3 totals 17 residues. Germline CDR1 and CDR2: MNHNS and SASEGT. Trimming took off 8 bases at V and 8 bases at J, with 27 bases between the two ends. Here the CDR3 DNA reads TGTGCCAGCGCTCCGCGCCTAGTCGGCGCAAGAAAGGAAAAACTGTTTTTT. It is translated as CASAPRLVGARKEKLFF.

V gene TRBV27 combines with J gene TRBJ2-1; 9 bases are a match to TRBD2. This CDR3 has 15 amino acids. The V gene's germline CDR1 is MNHEY and CDR2 SMNVEV (reference sequence). The V segment lost 2 bases and the J segment 7 bases; nucleotides outside the gene matches: 6. CDR3 amino acids: CASSLGGGARNEQFF. CDR3 sequence (DNA): TGTGCCAGCAGTTTAGGCGGGGGGGCGCGAAATGAGCAGTTCTTC.

This clonotype was seen more than once but under ten times. CDR3 sequence: CASSSTDRPSSLAEAFF. CDR3 nucleotides: TGTGCCAGCAGCTCGACGGACAGGCCGTCTTCTTTGGCTGAAGCTTTCTTT. V gene TRBV7-9 combines with J gene TRBJ1-1; 7 bases align to TRBD1. The CDR3 loop spans 17 amino acids. Germline CDR1 and CDR2: SEHNR and FQNEAQ (reference sequence). V shed 4 bases and J 6 bases; nucleotides not matched to a gene: 17.

Only a few counts were recorded for this clonotype. This chain links TRBV11-2 with TRBJ2-1, with D possibly being TRBD1 or TRBD2 (5 bases each). The V and J ends lost 5 bases and 6 bases respectively, with 14 bases between them. The germline gives CDR1 SGHAT, CDR2 FQNNGV. The length of the CDR3 is 14 residues. The CDR3 is CASSVYRTVNEQFF. The CDR3 bases are TGTGCCAGCAGCGTGTACAGGACTGTCAATGAGCAGTTCTTC.

A few counts support this clonotype. The chain is built from TRBV7-3 and TRBJ1-1, with D perhaps matching TRBD1 (5 bases). The V end was cut by 4 bases, the J end by 7 bases, with 13 bases between. CDR1 and CDR2 (germline): SGHTA, FQGTGA. The CDR3 length is 13 residues. The CDR3 sequence is CASSYGTPDEAFF. The CDR3, as DNA: TGTGCCAGCAGCTACGGGACCCCAGATGAAGCTTTCTTT.

There are a few counts of this clonotype. V usage is TRBV12-3 or TRBV12-4 and J usage is TRBJ2-3, with 10 bases matching TRBD2. The CDR3 runs to 17 residues. With 5 bases clipped from V and 0 bases from J, the junction kept 8 bases outside the gene matches. CDR3 region: CASSDLLAGVSTDTQYF. The CDR3 nucleotides are TGTGCCAGCAGTGACCTGCTAGCGGGGGTTAGCACAGATACGCAGTATTTT.

This sequence joins TRBV7-2 and TRBJ1-2; D is perhaps TRBD1 (6 bases). Germline CDR1 is SGHTA and CDR2 is FQGNSA. The CDR3 has 15 residues. The germline V and J ends were trimmed by 3 bases and 6 bases, with 17 bases remaining between them. The CDR3 DNA is TGTGCCAGCAGCTTGGGTGACAGGTTTTTCGATGGCTACACCTTC. Translated: CASSLGDRFFDGYTF.

This clonotype has only a few counts. The chain combines TRBV6-5 with TRBJ2-3; TRBD1 is a possible D gene (5 bases). This CDR3 is built from 15 residues. V was shortened by 5 bases and J by 0 bases, with 12 bases between the two germline ends. From germline, CDR1 is MNHEY and CDR2 SVGAGI. CDR3 in DNA: TGTGCCAGCAGTGCTCGACAGACTAGCACAGATACGCAGTATTTT. Translation gives CASSARQTSTDTQYF.

In its sample, this clonotype was seen a few times. CDR3 nucleotides: TGTGCCAGCAGTCCCACCGGGGGGCGAGGGACAGATACGCAGTATTTT. Its translation: CASSPTGGRGTDTQYF. This chain joins TRBV6-2 or TRBV6-3 and TRBJ2-3, with a weak D call TRBD2 (7 bases). Trimming took 5 bases from V and 3 from J, leaving 18 bases between them. This CDR3 comprises 16 residues. CDR1 is MNHEY and CDR2 is SVGEGT in the germline V gene.

The V call is TRBV28, the J call TRBJ1-1; D unclear. The V gene's germline CDR1 is MDHEN and CDR2 SYDVKM. The CDR3 has 15 residues. Trimming removed 4 bases from V and 1 base from J, with 13 bases in between. The CDR3 loop is CASSSMTATNTEAFF. For the CDR3, the DNA is TGTGCCAGCAGTTCAATGACGGCCACGAACACTGAAGCTTTCTTT.

This clonotype was observed a few times. The chain carries TRBV4-2 and TRBJ2-3, with 9 bases fitting TRBD2. Germline CDR1 LGHNA, CDR2 YNFKEQ. CDR3 size: 16 residues. With 0 bases clipped from V and 4 bases from J, the junction kept 5 bases outside the gene matches. The DNA for the CDR3 is TGTGCCAGCAGCCAAGATGCGGGGGGGTGGTCAGATACGCAGTATTTT. Its protein is CASSQDAGGWSDTQYF.

The chain uses TRBV7-2 and TRBJ2-7; D remains ambiguous. Germline CDR1 reads SGHTA; CDR2 reads FQGNSA. This CDR3 contains 13 residues. Trimming pared 3 bases from V and 6 bases from J, leaving 12 bases between. DNA of the CDR3: TGTGCCAGCAGCTTTGCCCTGGAGAGCGAGCAGTACTTC. Protein product: CASSFALESEQYF.

This chain uses TRBV7-2 with TRBJ1-4; D is unresolved. The CDR3 extends over 16 amino acids. Germline-derived CDR1 and CDR2 are SGHTA and FQGNSA. V lost 5 bases and J 12 bases, leaving 25 bases between the germline ends. The CDR3, as DNA: TGTGCCAGCAGCCTAGGAGTGGCAGGCGCGTGGGAAGAACTGTTTTTT. Translated: CASSLGVAGAWEELFF.

V gene TRBV3-1 combines with J gene TRBJ1-1, with a tentative D call TRBD1 (5 bases). V dropped 1 base and J dropped 10 bases, with 16 bases sitting between them. Per the germline V gene, CDR1 is LGHDT and CDR2 is YNNKEL (reference sequence). This CDR3 contains 14 residues. Here the CDR3 reads CASSQGGVGELAFF. The CDR3 nucleotides read TGTGCCAGCAGCCAAGGGGGGGTGGGGGAGCTAGCTTTCTTT.